The T cell receptor beta chain under discussion was sequenced for a study of radiotherapy plus CTLA-4 blockade in lung cancer. On the study more broadly: Disease control was seen in approximately 30% of patients, objective responses in 15% to 20%. Study-level points and caveats: The study found tumor-derived TCR clones expanded in blood after radiotherapy plus ipilimumab.

This clone was seen a handful of times. Its antigen is as yet unknown. The CDR3 sequence is 11 residues long. Trimming cost V 8 bases and J 3 bases, with 8 bases left between them. Germline assignment: CDR1 SNHLY and CDR2 FYNNEI. Patients with chemo-refractory metastatic non-small-cell lung cancer received focal radiation plus CTLA-4 blockade with ipilimumab. The repertoire was sequenced with immunoSEQ multiplex PCR; TCRdb's copy has only in-frame clones and lacks some. The repertoire consists of about 40,000 clones, with 80% to 90% occurring once and the leading ten covering under 25%. The TCR was taken from a human donor with non-small cell lung cancer whose response to radiotherapy plus ipilimumab could not be evaluated. This chain links TRBV2 with TRBJ2-7, with a weak D call TRBD2 (6 bases). Sequences were derived from peripheral blood, sampled from a patient treated with radiotherapy plus ipilimumab. The chain's CDR3 is CASRDFYEQYF. The CDR3 DNA sequence: TGTGCCAGCCGGGACTTCTACGAGCAGTACTTC. The full variable domain, rest sourced from reference TRBV2 and TRBJ2-7, is EPEVTQTPSHQVTQMGQEVILRCVPISNHLYFYWYRQILGQKVEFLVSFYNNEISEKSEIFDDQFSVERPDGSNFTLKIRSTKLEDSAMYFCASRDFYEQYFGPGTRLTVT.